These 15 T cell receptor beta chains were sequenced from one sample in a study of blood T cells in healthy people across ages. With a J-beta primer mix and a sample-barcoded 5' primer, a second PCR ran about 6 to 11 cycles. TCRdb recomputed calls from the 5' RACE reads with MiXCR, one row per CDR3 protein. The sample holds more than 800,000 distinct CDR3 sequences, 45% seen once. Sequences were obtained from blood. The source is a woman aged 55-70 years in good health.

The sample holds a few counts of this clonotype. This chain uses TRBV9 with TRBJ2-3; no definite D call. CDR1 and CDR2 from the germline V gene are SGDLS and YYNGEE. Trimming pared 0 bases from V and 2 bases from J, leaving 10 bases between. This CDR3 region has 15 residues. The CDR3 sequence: CASSVVGWDTDTQYF. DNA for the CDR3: TGTGCCAGCAGCGTAGTAGGGTGGGACACAGATACGCAGTATTTT.

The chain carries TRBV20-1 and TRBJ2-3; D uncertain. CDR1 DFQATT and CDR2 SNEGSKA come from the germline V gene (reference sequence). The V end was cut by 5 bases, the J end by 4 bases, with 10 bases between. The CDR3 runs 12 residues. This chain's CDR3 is CSASTSSDTQYF. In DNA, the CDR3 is TGCAGTGCTTCGACTTCCTCAGATACGCAGTATTTT.

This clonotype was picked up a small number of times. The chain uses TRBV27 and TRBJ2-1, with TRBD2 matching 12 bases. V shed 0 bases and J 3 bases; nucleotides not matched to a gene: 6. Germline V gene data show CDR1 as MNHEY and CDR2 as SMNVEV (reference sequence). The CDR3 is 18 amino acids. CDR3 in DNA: TGTGCCAGCAGTTTATCGCCCGGACTAGCGGGATACTACAATGAGCAGTTCTTC. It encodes CASSLSPGLAGYYNEQFF.

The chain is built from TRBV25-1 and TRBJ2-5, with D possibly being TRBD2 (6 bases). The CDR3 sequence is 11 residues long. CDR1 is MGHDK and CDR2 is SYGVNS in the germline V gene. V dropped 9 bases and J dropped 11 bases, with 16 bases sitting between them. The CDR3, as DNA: TGTGCCAGTAAATCACCAGGGAGGCAGTACTTC. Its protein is CASKSPGRQYF. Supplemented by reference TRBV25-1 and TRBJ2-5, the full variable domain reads EADIYQTPRYLVIGTGKKITLECSQTMGHDKMYWYQQDPGMELHLIHYSYGVNSTEKGDLSSESTVSRIRTEHFPLTLESARPSHTSQYLCASKSPGRQYFGPGTRLLVL.

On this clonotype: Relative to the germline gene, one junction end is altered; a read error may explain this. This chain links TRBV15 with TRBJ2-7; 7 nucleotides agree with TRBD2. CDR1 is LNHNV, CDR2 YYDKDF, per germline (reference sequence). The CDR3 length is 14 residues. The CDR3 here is CATRSTGGSFEQYF. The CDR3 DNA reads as TGTGCCACCAGGTCGACGGGAGGTTCCTTCGAGCAGTACTTC.

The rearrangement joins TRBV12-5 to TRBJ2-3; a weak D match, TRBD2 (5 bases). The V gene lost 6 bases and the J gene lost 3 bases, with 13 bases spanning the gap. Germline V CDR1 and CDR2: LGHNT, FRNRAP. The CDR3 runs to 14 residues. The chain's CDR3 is CASGTGYDTDTQYF. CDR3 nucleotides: TGTGCTAGTGGGACGGGGTACGATACAGATACGCAGTATTTT.

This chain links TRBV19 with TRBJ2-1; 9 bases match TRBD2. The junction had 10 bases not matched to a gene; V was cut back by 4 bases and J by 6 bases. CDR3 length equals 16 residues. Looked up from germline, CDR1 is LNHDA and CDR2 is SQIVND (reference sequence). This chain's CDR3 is CASSKTSGWAGNEQFF. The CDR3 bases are TGTGCCAGTAGTAAGACTAGCGGCTGGGCGGGCAATGAGCAGTTCTTC.

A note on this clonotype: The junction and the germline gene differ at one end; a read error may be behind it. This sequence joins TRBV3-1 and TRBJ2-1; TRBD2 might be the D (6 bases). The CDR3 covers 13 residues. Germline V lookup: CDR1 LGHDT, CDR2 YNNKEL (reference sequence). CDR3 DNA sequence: TGTACCAGCAGCCAAGATGGGGAGGACGAGGAGTTCTTC. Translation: CTSSQDGEDEEFF.

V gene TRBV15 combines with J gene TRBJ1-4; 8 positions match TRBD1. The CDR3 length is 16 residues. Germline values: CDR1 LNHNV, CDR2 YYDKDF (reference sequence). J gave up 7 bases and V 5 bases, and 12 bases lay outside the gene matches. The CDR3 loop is CATSGTRGTGFEKLFF. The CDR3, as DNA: TGTGCCACCAGCGGGACCCGGGGGACAGGCTTTGAAAAACTGTTTTTT.

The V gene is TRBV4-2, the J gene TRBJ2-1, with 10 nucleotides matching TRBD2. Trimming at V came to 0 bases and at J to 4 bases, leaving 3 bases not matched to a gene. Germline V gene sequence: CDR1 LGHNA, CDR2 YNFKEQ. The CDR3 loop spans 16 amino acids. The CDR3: CASSQDWGLAYNEQFF. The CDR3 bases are TGTGCCAGCAGCCAAGATTGGGGACTAGCGTACAATGAGCAGTTCTTC.

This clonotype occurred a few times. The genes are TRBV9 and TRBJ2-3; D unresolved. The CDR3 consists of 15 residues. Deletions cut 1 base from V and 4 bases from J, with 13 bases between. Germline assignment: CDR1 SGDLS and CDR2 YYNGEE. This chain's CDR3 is CASSVHWAYSDTQYF. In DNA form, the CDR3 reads TGTGCCAGCAGCGTACATTGGGCATACTCAGATACGCAGTATTTT.

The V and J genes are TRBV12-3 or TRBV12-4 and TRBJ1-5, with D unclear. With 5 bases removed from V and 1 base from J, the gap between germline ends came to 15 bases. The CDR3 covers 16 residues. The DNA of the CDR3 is TGTGCCAGCAGTCCCGAGTACCAGGTCAGCAATCAGCCCCAGCATTTT. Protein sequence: CASSPEYQVSNQPQHF.

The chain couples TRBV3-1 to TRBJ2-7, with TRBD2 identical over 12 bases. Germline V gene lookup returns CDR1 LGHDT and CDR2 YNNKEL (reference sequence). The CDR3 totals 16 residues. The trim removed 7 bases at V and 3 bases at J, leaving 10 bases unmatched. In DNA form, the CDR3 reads TGTGCCAGCACCCCTGCAGGACTAGCGGGATTCTACGAGCAGTACTTC. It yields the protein CASTPAGLAGFYEQYF.

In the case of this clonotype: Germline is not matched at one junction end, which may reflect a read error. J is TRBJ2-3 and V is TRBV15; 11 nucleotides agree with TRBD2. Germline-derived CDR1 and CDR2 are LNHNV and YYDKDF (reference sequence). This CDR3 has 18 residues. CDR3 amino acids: CATSGDRSSGRIADTQYF. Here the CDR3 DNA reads TGTGCCACCAGCGGAGATCGGTCTAGCGGGAGGATCGCAGATACGCAGTATTTT.

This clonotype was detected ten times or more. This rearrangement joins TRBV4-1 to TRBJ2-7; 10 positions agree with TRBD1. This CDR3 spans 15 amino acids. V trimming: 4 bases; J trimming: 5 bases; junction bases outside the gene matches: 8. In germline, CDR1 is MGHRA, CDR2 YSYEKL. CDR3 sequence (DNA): TGCGCCAGCAGCCTAAGACAGGGGGCGGGCGACGAGCAGTACTTC. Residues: CASSLRQGAGDEQYF.